A selection of T cell receptor beta chains follows, all from one sample in a study of blood T cells in healthy people across ages. TCRdb reprocessed the 5' RACE reads via MiXCR and lists one record per CDR3 protein. Here the sample spans over 600,000 distinct CDR3 sequences, roughly three fifths being singletons. Sequenced material: blood. Receptors originate from a man between 35 and 55 years old in good health. CDR3s include the opening cysteine and the closing phenylalanine or tryptophan. The D gene is left open where the match is weak. Size is omitted from some rows. Given values are once, few, many or a class for expanded clones.

abundance,d_gene,j_gene,v_gene,CDR3nt,CDR3aa
few,.,TRBJ1-2,TRBV29-1,TGCAGCGTTGAAGATTTGCCACCGGCGGACTATGGCTACACCTTC,CSVEDLPPADYGYTF
.,TRBD1,TRBJ1-2,TRBV7-2,TGTGCCAGCGGCAGGGGGCGCGGGAGCGCCTATGGCTACACCTTC,CASGRGRGSAYGYTF
.,.,TRBJ2-1,TRBV11-2,TGTGCCAGCGCACCCCGACAGGGAATCGGGGGAGAGACCCAGTTCTTC,CASAPRQGIGGETQFF
.,.,TRBJ2-7,TRBV6-1,TGTGCCAGCAGTGAAAGGGCAGGCAGGGCGAGCGACGAGCAGTACTTC,CASSERAGRASDEQYF
few,TRBD1,TRBJ2-2,TRBV25-1,TGTGCCAGCTACGACAGGGGGATTGGGGAGCTGTTTTTT,CASYDRGIGELFF
once,.,TRBJ1-2,TRBV6-6,TGTGCCAGCAAAGACAGCTATGGCTACACCTTC,CASKDSYGYTF
.,.,TRBJ1-1,TRBV28,TGTGCCAGCAGTTGGCGGCGAAAAGCTTTCTTT,CASSWRRKAFF
.,.,TRBJ2-1,TRBV11-3,TGTGCCAGCAGCTTTATAGGTGGTAGCAATGAGCAGTTCTTC,CASSFIGGSNEQFF
.,.,TRBJ1-1,TRBV7-2,TGTGCCAGCAGCTACGAACAGTTTATGAACACTGAAGCTTTCTTT,CASSYEQFMNTEAFF
few,.,TRBJ2-5,TRBV11-3,TGTGCCAGCACGACAGGAGTACAAGAGACCCAGTACTTC,CASTTGVQETQYF
.,.,TRBJ2-3,TRBV3-1,TGTGCCAGCAGCCAAAGGGCAATCGATACGCAGTATTTT,CASSQRAIDTQYF
.,TRBD2,TRBJ2-1,TRBV7-2,TGTGCCAGCAGCTTAGTCCCTCTAGCGGGGGGGATAAATGAGCAGTTCTTC,CASSLVPLAGGINEQFF
.,.,TRBJ1-6,TRBV2,TGTGCCAGCAGTAGGACCGACCCCTATAATTCACCCCTCCACTTT,CASSRTDPYNSPLHF
.,.,TRBJ1-1,TRBV7-3,TGTGCCAGCAGCTTATTGGAGGCGACTGAAGCTTTCTTT,CASSLLEATEAFF
.,TRBD1,TRBJ2-1,TRBV11-3,TGTGCCAGCAGCTTAGCGGGGTGGGGGACAGGGGGCGAGAATGAGCAGTTCTTC,CASSLAGWGTGGENEQFF
.,TRBD2,TRBJ2-7,TRBV7-2,TGTGCCAGCAGCTTAGTTACTAGCGGGAGGGGGGACGAGCAGTACTTC,CASSLVTSGRGDEQYF
few,.,TRBJ2-4,TRBV3-1,TGTGCCAGCAGCCAAGGTTTACTATTAGTTCAGTACTTC,CASSQGLLLVQYF
once,TRBD2,TRBJ2-3,TRBV6-1,TGTGCCAGCAGCCACGGACTAGCGGAAATTACTCCAGATACGCAGTATTTT,CASSHGLAEITPDTQYF
.,TRBD2,TRBJ2-1,TRBV4-1,TGCGCCAGCAGCCCAAATCTAGCGGGGAGTTCCTACAATGAGCAGTTCTTC,CASSPNLAGSSYNEQFF
few,TRBD1,TRBJ2-7,TRBV28,TGTGCCAGCAGCCTGTCGACAGGGTTCATCTACGAGCAGTACTTC,CASSLSTGFIYEQYF
.,.,TRBJ2-3,TRBV20-1,TGCAGTGCCCTCGACGGGGCAGGATCACATACGCAGTATTTT,CSALDGAGSHTQYF
.,.,TRBJ1-1,TRBV24-1,TGTGCCACCAGTGCCCAAACAGGGAGGGGCACTGAAGCTTTCTTT,CATSAQTGRGTEAFF
few,.,TRBJ2-1,TRBV18,TGTGCCAGCTCACCCACAGGCAATGAGCAGTTCTTC,CASSPTGNEQFF
.,.,TRBJ2-1,TRBV12-3/TRBV12-4,TGTGCCAGCAGTCCCCGGGGTAAGCTTAATAATGAGCAGTTCTTC,CASSPRGKLNNEQFF
.,TRBD2,TRBJ2-3,TRBV9,TGTGCCAGCAGCGGTAGCGGGAGGAGGGCAGATACGCAGTATTTT,CASSGSGRRADTQYF
few,TRBD2,TRBJ2-1,TRBV4-2,TGTGCCAGCAGCCAACCTGGGACTAGCGACAATGAGCAGTTCTTC,CASSQPGTSDNEQFF
many,.,TRBJ2-5,TRBV7-2,TGTGCCAGCAGCTTAGTTTTGGAGACCCAGTACTTC,CASSLVLETQYF
few,TRBD1,TRBJ1-4,TRBV3-1,TGTGCCAGCAGCGGAGGGACAGGGGAAGATGAAAAACTGTTTTTT,CASSGGTGEDEKLFF
few,TRBD2,TRBJ2-3,TRBV27,TGTGCCAGCAGTACGAGCGGGACGGCAACAGATACGCAGTATTTT,CASSTSGTATDTQYF
.,.,TRBJ1-5,TRBV28,TGTGCCAGCAGTAAACAGGGAGGAGGGAATCAGCCCCAGCATTTT,CASSKQGGGNQPQHF
once,.,TRBJ2-3,TRBV7-6,TGTGCCAGCAGCCAAAGCTCCTCCACAGATACGCAGTATTTT,CASSQSSSTDTQYF
.,.,TRBJ2-5,TRBV24-1,TGTGCCACCAGCCGTTGGGGGGCTGAGGAGACCCAGTACTTC,CATSRWGAEETQYF
few,.,TRBJ2-5,TRBV5-1,TGCGCCAGCAGCTTGGAAAGCCGCCGAGGGGAGACCCAGTACTTC,CASSLESRRGETQYF
few,TRBD2,TRBJ2-7,TRBV7-2,TGTGCCAGCAGCTTAGAAGCGGGGGACTCCTACGAGCAGTACTTC,CASSLEAGDSYEQYF
.,TRBD2,TRBJ2-3,TRBV20-1,TGCAGTGCTAGAGAGTATGAGGCTAGCGGGAGGTTGGCGGATACGCAGTATTTT,CSAREYEASGRLADTQYF
.,.,TRBJ2-4,TRBV5-4,TGTGCCAGCAGCTCCATATCACGACTAGCCAAAAACATTCAGTACTTC,CASSSISRLAKNIQYF
.,.,TRBJ2-3,TRBV6-5,TGTGCCACCGCAGGTTTAACTAGCACAGATACGCAGTATTTT,CATAGLTSTDTQYF
.,.,TRBJ2-7,TRBV4-1,TGCGCCAGCAGCCAAGATGCCCCCTCTCAAGGAGGTGCCTACGAGCAGTACTTC,CASSQDAPSQGGAYEQYF
.,TRBD2,TRBJ2-5,TRBV20-1,TGCAGTGCTAGGGGACTAGCGAGCCAAGAGACCCAGTACTTC,CSARGLASQETQYF
.,TRBD1,TRBJ1-1,TRBV15,TGTGCCACCAGACTGGGACAGGGGAACACTGAAGCTTTCTTT,CATRLGQGNTEAFF
.,.,TRBJ1-2,TRBV7-2,TGTGCCAGCAGCTTAAAGGGCGAGTCGGGCGACCTACTTTTGACTAACTATGGCTACACCTTC,CASSLKGESGDLLLTNYGYTF
few,TRBD2,TRBJ2-5,TRBV2,TGTGCCAGCACCAGTCTAGCGGCGAACCAAGAGACCCAGTACTTC,CASTSLAANQETQYF
many,.,TRBJ2-2,TRBV7-2,TGTGCCAGCAGCCCCGGCGGCCGACCTACCGGGGAGCTGTTTTTT,CASSPGGRPTGELFF
.,TRBD2,TRBJ2-4,TRBV20-1,TGCAGTGCTAGTTCTATCCCGGGACTAGCGGGGGGTGGGTACTTC,CSASSIPGLAGGGYF
.,TRBD1,TRBJ2-7,TRBV6-5,TGTGACAGCAGCTCGGGACAGGGCATAATAGCCTACGAGCAGTACTTC,CDSSSGQGIIAYEQYF
.,.,TRBJ2-5,TRBV18,TGTGCCAGCTCACCGGGACGGAACCAAGAGACCCAGTACTTC,CASSPGRNQETQYF
once,.,TRBJ2-1,TRBV6-5,TGTGCCAGCAGTTACTCGACCCTTGTTAGCGGTTTCTACAATGAGCAGTTCTTC,CASSYSTLVSGFYNEQFF